This T cell receptor (beta chain) was profiled in a study of OX40 agonist ivuxolimab in advanced cancers. About the investigation overall: The costimulatory receptor OX40 (CD134) was targeted by ivuxolimab, a fully human IgG2 agonistic monoclonal antibody. Intravenous ivuxolimab was administered to patients every 2 weeks at six dose levels: 0.01, 0.1, 0.3, 1.5, 3 and 10 mg/kg. Among the approximately 54 dose-escalation patients, some 20 had hepatocellular carcinoma, roughly 15 melanoma, 9 renal cell carcinoma and 9 head and neck cancer. A male proportion of roughly 85% and a mean age of roughly 58 years, ranging from 23 to 79, were recorded for the dose-escalation cohort. Patients were allowed to have had prior anti-PD-1, anti-PD-L1 or anti-CTLA-4 therapy, and around 40% of the dose-escalation patients had previously received checkpoint inhibitors. Partial responses occurred in three dose-escalation patients: two with cutaneous melanoma and one with hepatocellular carcinoma. The purpose of peripheral TCRbeta sequencing was to test whether ivuxolimab changed TCR sequence diversity and led to clonal T-cell expansion. The paper reports the monotherapy dose-escalation portion (N of about 47 patients) of the phase I ivuxolimab trial.

The study at large found these results: At doses of 0.1 to 3.0 mg/kg, clonal expansion of both CD4+ and CD8+ T cells in blood was seen between baseline and week 6. In partial responders in the 0.1-3.0 mg/kg groups, normalized peripheral clonal expansion was found to be among the lowest, especially among CD8+ T cells. After ivuxolimab, CD8+ T cells had more expanded clones than CD4+ T cells on average. Which antigens the clonally expanded peripheral T cells were specific for was not determined. Low levels of normalized T-cell clonal expansion were also seen in some patients who did not respond.

For CDR1 and CDR2, the germline V gene lists SGHDN and FVKESK. V sheds 6 bases and J sheds 1 base, leaving 15 bases between their ends. The CDR3 holds 15 amino acids from the cysteine to the phenylalanine. Of all the DNA, just the CDR3 is kept, 45 bases in frame from base 1. Comment on this clone: Its specific antigen is unknown. One base away there is no much larger clone; base qualities are not given.

The trial excluded patients who had a history of autoimmune disease or who were on systemic immunosuppression. Peripheral blood for TCR sequencing was drawn from every dose cohort at baseline, at cycle 4 day 1 and at cycle 7 day 1. Samples came from an open-label, multicenter, first-in-human phase I dose-escalation trial of ivuxolimab. Adults with locally advanced or metastatic melanoma, renal cell, hepatocellular, or head and neck squamous cell carcinoma were enrolled in the trial. Before TCR sequencing, CD4+ T cells and CD8+ T cells from peripheral blood were sorted into separate populations. Genomic DNA was isolated from the sorted cells so that the TCRbeta CDR3 region could be sequenced. The immunoSEQ Assay was used for sequencing of TCRbeta CDR3 regions. The source is immuneACCESS, and TCRdb retained only in-frame sequences with V and J called. Part of the clones is not carried over; for the studies checked, unresolved V genes explain less than half of this, and the remainder is unexplained. Here the sample has 95,000 to 100,000 clones; about 92% occur a single time. The biggest ten clones account for around 1.5% of the sample.

Sequenced here: CD4+ or CD8+ T cells sorted from blood, sampled in a trial of the OX40 agonist ivuxolimab. This TCR came from an adult with an advanced solid tumor such as melanoma, head and neck, liver or kidney cancer. The V and J segments used are TRBV14 and TRBJ2-5; perhaps TRBD2 is the D gene, with 6 bases matching. The DNA sequence is given as TGTGCCAGCAGGATCAGATGGAGGGGCCAAGAGACCCAGTACTTC. This codes for CASRIRWRGQETQYF.